The source of this T cell receptor (beta chain) is a study of blood T cell repertoires in COVID-19. Study context: Spain, Italy and the United States supplied samples that represented acute and convalescent COVID-19. The analysed material was cDNA or gDNA that came from T cells, B-cell-depleted T cells, or PBMCs.

Repertoires were generated with immunoSEQ multiplex PCR, while TCRdb's copy carries only in-frame clones and drops some. This table has hundreds of thousands of clones, about 89% appearing once. CDR1 and CDR2 (germline): SQVTM, ANQGSEA. The ends lost 5 bases at V and 1 base at J; junction bases unmatched: 2. The length of the CDR3 is 13 residues. The source is a woman aged 40 to 55 who had recovered from COVID-19. The specimen was PBMCs or T cells enriched from blood (not recorded which). The rearrangement links TRBV29-1 to TRBJ1-5; 7 bases align to TRBD1. The CDR3 loop reads CSVLQGSNQPQHF. The CDR3 DNA sequence: TGCAGCGTTTTACAGGGGAGCAATCAGCCCCAGCATTTT. Using reference TRBV29-1 and TRBJ1-5 for the parts outside the CDR3, the full variable domain is SAVISQKPSRDICQRGTSLTIQCQVDSQVTMMFWYRQQPGQSLTLIATANQGSEATYESGFVIDKFPISRPNLTFSTLTVSNMSPEDSSIYLCSVLQGSNQPQHFGDGTRLSIL.